Described below is a single TCR beta chain sequence and its context. Study members were between about 18 and 100 years old and lived in 20 to 30 US regions. The study assigned cohorts using participant-reported clinical history. These data belong to a study of blood T cell repertoires in COVID-19. Method: immunoSEQ multiplex PCR; TCRdb's copy keeps in-frame clones and lacks some. The repertoire holds 100,000 to 150,000 clones, with about 86% as singletons. The CDR3 is made up of 19 amino acids. The germline gives CDR1 WSHSY, CDR2 SAAADI. The trim removed 5 bases at V and 7 bases at J, leaving 18 bases unmatched.

The sequenced material came from PBMCs or T cells enriched from blood (not recorded which). The J gene is TRBJ2-1, the V gene TRBV10-2; 12 nucleotides agree with TRBD2. This sequence originates from a woman aged 50 to 65 who had recovered from COVID-19. This chain's CDR3 is CASSSLTSGGLRGNNEQFF. The DNA of the CDR3 is TGCGCCAGCAGTAGTCTGACTAGCGGGGGCCTCAGGGGTAATAATGAGCAGTTCTTC.